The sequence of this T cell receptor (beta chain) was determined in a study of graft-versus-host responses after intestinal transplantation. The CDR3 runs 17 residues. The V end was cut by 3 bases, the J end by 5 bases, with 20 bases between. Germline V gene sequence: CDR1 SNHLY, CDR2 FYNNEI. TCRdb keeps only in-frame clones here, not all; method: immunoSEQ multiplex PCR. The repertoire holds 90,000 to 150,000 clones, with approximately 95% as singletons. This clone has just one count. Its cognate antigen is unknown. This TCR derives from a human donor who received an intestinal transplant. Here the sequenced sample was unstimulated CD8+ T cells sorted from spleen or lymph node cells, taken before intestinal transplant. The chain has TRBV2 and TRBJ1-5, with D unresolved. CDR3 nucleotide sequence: TGTGCCAGCAGTGAGGACCATCCTAGGGCGGCGGATCAGCCCCAGCATTTT. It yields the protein CASSEDHPRAADQPQHF.